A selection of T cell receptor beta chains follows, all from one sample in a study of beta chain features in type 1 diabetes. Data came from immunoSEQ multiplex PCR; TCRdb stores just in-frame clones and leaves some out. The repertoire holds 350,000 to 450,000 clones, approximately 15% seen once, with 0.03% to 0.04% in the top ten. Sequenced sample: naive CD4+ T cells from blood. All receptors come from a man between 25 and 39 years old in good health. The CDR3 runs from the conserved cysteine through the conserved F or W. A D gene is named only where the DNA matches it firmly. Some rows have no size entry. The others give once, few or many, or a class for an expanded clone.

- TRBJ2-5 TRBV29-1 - CSGRGESGETQYF TGCAGCGGCAGGGGTGAGAGTGGAGAGACCCAGTACTTC
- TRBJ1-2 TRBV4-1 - CASSQNRPNYGYTF TGCGCCAGCAGCCAAAACAGGCCCAACTATGGCTACACCTTC
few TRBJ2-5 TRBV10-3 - CAISESTLGGETQYF TGTGCCATCAGTGAGTCCACTCTCGGGGGTGAGACCCAGTACTTC
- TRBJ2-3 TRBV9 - CASSVVDSDLTDTQYF TGTGCCAGCAGCGTAGTGGATAGCGATTTGACAGATACGCAGTATTTT
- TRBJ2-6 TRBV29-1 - CSVGRTGSSGANVLTF TGCAGCGTTGGAAGGACGGGGAGCTCTGGGGCCAACGTCCTGACTTTC
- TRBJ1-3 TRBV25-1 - CASSKDLTFSGNTIYF TGTGCCAGCAGTAAGGACCTTACGTTCTCTGGAAACACCATATATTTT
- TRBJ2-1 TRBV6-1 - CASSEAGRASEQFF TGTGCCAGCAGTGAAGCAGGGAGAGCGTCAGAGCAGTTCTTC
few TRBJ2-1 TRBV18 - CASSPPGRMGNEQFF TGTGCCAGCTCACCACCGGGCAGGATGGGCAATGAGCAGTTCTTC
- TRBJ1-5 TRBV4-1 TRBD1 CASSLEGQGLNQPQHF TGCGCCAGCAGCCTTGAAGGACAGGGGCTGAATCAGCCCCAGCATTTT
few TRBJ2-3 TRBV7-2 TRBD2 CASSFQRGRVGTQYF TGTGCCAGCAGCTTCCAGCGGGGGCGGGTGGGTACGCAGTATTTT
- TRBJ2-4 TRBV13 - CASSLVGLAKNIQYF TGTGCCAGCAGCTTAGTGGGATTAGCCAAAAACATTCAGTACTTC
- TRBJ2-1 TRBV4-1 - CASSQKRAYLDEQFF TGCGCCAGCAGCCAGAAGCGGGCGTACTTGGATGAGCAGTTCTTC
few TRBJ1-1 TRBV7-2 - CASSQTVKNTEAFF TGTGCCAGCAGCCAGACAGTCAAGAACACTGAAGCTTTCTTT
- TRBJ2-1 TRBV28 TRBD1 CASRQGIHNEQFF TGTGCCAGCCGACAGGGGATACACAATGAGCAGTTCTTC
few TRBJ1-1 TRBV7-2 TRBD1 CASSPYRGTTEAFF TGTGCCAGCAGCCCCTACAGGGGAACCACTGAAGCTTTCTTT
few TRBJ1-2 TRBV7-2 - CASSGGGLYGYTF TGTGCCAGCAGCGGGGGAGGACTCTATGGCTACACCTTC
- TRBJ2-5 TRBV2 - CASSGTGETQYF TGTGCCAGCAGTGGGACCGGGGAGACCCAGTACTTC
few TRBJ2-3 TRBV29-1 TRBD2 CSVAREGTDTQYF TGCAGCGTTGCGCGGGAGGGCACAGATACGCAGTATTTT
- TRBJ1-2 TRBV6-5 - CASSYSRADGYTF TGTGCCAGCAGTTACTCGAGGGCAGATGGCTACACCTTC
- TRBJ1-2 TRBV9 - CASSEAGPGYTF TGTGCCAGCAGCGAGGCAGGGCCCGGCTACACCTTC
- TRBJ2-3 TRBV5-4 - CASSPTPGPDTQYF TGTGCCAGCAGCCCAACCCCAGGGCCAGATACGCAGTATTTT
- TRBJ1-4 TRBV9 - CASSVAGTNEKLFF TGTGCCAGCAGCGTGGCGGGGACTAATGAAAAACTGTTTTTT
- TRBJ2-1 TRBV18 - CASSPGAGSYNEQFF TGTGCCAGCTCACCGGGCGCCGGCTCCTACAATGAGCAGTTCTTC
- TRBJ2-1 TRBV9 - CASSESNEQFF TGTGCCAGCTCCGAGTCAAATGAGCAGTTCTTC
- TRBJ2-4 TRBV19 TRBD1 CASSFKDRDFGIQYF TGTGCCAGTAGTTTTAAGGACAGGGATTTTGGCATTCAGTACTTC
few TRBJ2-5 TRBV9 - CASSVAPDAGETQYF TGTGCCAGCAGCGTAGCCCCCGATGCGGGTGAGACCCAGTACTTC
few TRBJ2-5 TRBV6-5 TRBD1 CASSTQGARETQYF TGTGCCAGCAGCACACAGGGGGCTAGGGAGACCCAGTACTTC
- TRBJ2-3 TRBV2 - CASSERVIYLVTQYF TGTGCCAGCAGTGAAAGGGTAATTTATCTGGTTACGCAGTATTTT